This TCR beta chain appears in the sequencing data of a study of shared clonotypes between healthy human individuals. Genomic DNA of every subset was divided equally among multiple immunoSEQ plates. Sorted subsets were amplified in replicate PCRs using around 200 ng DNA, 32,000 or so T cell genomes. Produced via immunoSEQ multiplex PCR; TCRdb's table is partial and in-frame only. The profile shows 2,500,000 or so clones, about nine tenths of them singletons. This receptor was identified in a man aged 18 to 30 in good health. Some clones in this sample may be carry-over from other donors' samples. The sequenced sample consisted of naive CD4+ T cells from PBMCs. Subset here: CD45RA+ positively selected.

Here the CDR3 DNA reads TGTGCCAGTAGTATTGGTTATCCGGGGGAAAAACTGTTTTTT. Translating it yields CASSIGYPGEKLFF. V and J are TRBV19 and TRBJ1-4; D uncertain. Germline V lookup: CDR1 LNHDA, CDR2 SQIVND (reference sequence). The CDR3 consists of 14 residues. V was cut by 3 bases and J by 8 bases, with 13 bases left in between.